The rows below give T cell receptor beta chains drawn from one sample of a study of brain T cells in children with intractable seizures. Repertoires were generated with immunoSEQ multiplex PCR, while TCRdb's copy carries only in-frame clones and drops some. Of about 76,000 clones listed, about 93% are singletons. The starting material was peripheral blood, obtained at surgery. These receptors were collected from a boy under three years old with tuberous sclerosis and intractable seizures. Both conserved end residues are part of each CDR3. D genes are given only for firm matches. Clone size is stated in some rows and not others, as once, few, many or a class when expanded.

TRBJ2-7,TRBV19,NA,once,CASSIGHSYEQYF,TGTGCCAGTAGTATAGGACATTCCTACGAGCAGTACTTC
TRBJ1-5,TRBV19,TRBD1,NA,CASSLDRVSNQPQHF,TGTGCCAGTAGTCTCGACAGGGTTTCCAATCAGCCCCAGCATTTT
TRBJ2-5,TRBV28,NA,NA,CASSFVETQYF,TGTGCCAGCAGTTTTGTAGAGACCCAGTACTTC
TRBJ2-1,TRBV18,NA,NA,CASSPPTGGHNEQFF,TGTGCCAGCTCACCACCGACCGGGGGACACAATGAGCAGTTCTTC
TRBJ2-5,TRBV20-1,NA,NA,CSASQGPQETQYF,TGCAGTGCTAGTCAGGGCCCCCAAGAGACCCAGTACTTC
TRBJ2-1,TRBV19,NA,NA,CASSPGAHEQFF,TGTGCCAGTAGTCCTGGCGCTCATGAGCAGTTCTTC
TRBJ1-1,TRBV3-1/TRBV3-2,TRBD1,NA,CASSHVPGGANTEAFF,TGTGCCAGCAGCCATGTTCCAGGGGGCGCGAACACTGAAGCTTTCTTT
TRBJ2-1,TRBV28,TRBD2,NA,CAKTSGRNEQFF,TGTGCCAAGACTAGCGGGAGAAATGAGCAGTTCTTC
TRBJ1-2,TRBV7-2,NA,NA,CASSPRWGGSYGYTF,TGTGCCAGCAGCCCCCGCTGGGGGGGGAGCTATGGCTACACCTTC
TRBJ2-7,TRBV18,NA,NA,CASSPSQGIEQYF,TGTGCCAGCTCACCCTCCCAAGGGATCGAGCAGTACTTC
TRBJ2-5,TRBV10-3,TRBD2,NA,CAISASSGGVGETQYF,TGTGCCATCAGTGCTTCTAGCGGGGGGGTCGGAGAGACCCAGTACTTC
TRBJ1-1,TRBV27,NA,once,CASSLAAPNTEAFF,TGTGCCAGCAGTTTAGCAGCCCCCAACACTGAAGCTTTCTTT
TRBJ1-2,TRBV27,NA,NA,CASTTRRTDGGNYGYTF,TGTGCCAGCACCACCCGCCGGACAGACGGGGGCAACTATGGCTACACCTTC